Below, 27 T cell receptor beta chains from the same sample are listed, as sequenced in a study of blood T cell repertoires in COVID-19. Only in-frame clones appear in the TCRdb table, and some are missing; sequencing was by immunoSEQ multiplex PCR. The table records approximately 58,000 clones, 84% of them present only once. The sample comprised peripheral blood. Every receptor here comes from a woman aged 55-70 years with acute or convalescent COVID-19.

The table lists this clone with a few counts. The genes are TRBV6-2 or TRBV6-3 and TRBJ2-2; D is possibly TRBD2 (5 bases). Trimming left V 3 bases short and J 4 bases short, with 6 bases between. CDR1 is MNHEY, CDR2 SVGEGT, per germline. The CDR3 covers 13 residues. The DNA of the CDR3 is TGTGCCAGCAGTTATCTAGCCACCGGGGAGCTGTTTTTT. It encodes CASSYLATGELFF.

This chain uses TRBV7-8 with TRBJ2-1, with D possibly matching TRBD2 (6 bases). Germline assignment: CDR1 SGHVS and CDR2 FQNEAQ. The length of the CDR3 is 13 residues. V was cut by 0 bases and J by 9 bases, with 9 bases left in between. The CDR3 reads CASSLAVEGEQFF. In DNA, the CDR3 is TGTGCCAGCAGCTTAGCGGTGGAGGGTGAGCAGTTCTTC.

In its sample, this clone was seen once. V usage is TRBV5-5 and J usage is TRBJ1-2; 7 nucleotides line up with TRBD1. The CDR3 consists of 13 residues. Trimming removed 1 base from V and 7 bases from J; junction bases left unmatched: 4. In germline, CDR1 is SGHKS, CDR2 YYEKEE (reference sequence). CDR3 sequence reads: CASSLSGGSGYTF. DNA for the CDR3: TGTGCCAGCAGCTTGTCAGGGGGTAGTGGCTACACCTTC.

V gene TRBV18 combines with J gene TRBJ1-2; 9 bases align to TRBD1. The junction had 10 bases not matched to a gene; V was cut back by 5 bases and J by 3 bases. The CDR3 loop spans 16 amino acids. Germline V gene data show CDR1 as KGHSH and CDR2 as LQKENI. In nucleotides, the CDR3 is TGTGCCAGCTCAGCCGGGACAGGGAAAATGGACTATGGCTACACCTTC. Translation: CASSAGTGKMDYGYTF.

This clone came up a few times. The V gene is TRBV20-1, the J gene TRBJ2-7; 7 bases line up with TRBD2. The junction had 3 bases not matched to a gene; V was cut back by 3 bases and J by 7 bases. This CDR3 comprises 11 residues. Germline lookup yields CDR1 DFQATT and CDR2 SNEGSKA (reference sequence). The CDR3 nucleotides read TGCAGTGCTAGGGGGGGGTTTGAGCAGTACTTC. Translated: CSARGGFEQYF.

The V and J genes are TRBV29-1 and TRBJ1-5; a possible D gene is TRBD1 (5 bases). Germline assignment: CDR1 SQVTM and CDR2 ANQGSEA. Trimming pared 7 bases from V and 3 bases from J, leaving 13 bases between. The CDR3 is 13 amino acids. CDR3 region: CSAGPGLNQPQHF. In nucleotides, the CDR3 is TGCAGCGCCGGCCCAGGGCTCAATCAGCCCCAGCATTTT.

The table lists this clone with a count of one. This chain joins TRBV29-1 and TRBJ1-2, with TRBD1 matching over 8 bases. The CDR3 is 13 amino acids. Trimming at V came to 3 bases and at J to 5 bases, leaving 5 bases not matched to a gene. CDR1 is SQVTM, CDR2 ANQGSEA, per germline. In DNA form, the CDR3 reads TGCAGCGTTGACCCAGGGGGCTGGTATGGCTACACCTTC. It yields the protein CSVDPGGWYGYTF.

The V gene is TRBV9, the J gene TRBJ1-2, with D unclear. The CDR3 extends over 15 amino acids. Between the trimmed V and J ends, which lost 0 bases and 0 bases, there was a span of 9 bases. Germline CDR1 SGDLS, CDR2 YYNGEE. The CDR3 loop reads CASSVGAASNYGYTF. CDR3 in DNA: TGTGCCAGCAGCGTAGGGGCAGCTTCTAACTATGGCTACACCTTC. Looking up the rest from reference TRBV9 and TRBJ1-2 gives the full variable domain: DSGVTQTPKHLITATGQRVTLRCSPRSGDLSVYWYQQSLDQGLQFLIQYYNGEERAKGNILERFSAQQFPDLHSELNLSSLELGDSALYFCASSVGAASNYGYTFGSGTRLTVV.

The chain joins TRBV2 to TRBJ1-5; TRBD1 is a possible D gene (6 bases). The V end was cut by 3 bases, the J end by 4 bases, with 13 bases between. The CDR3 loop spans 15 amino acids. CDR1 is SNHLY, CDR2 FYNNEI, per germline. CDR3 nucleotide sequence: TGTGCCAGCAGTGACACAGGGCTAGCAAATCAGCCCCAGCATTTT. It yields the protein CASSDTGLANQPQHF. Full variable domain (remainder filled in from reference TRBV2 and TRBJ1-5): EPEVTQTPSHQVTQMGQEVILRCVPISNHLYFYWYRQILGQKVEFLVSFYNNEISEKSEIFDDQFSVERPDGSNFTLKIRSTKLEDSAMYFCASSDTGLANQPQHFGDGTRLSIL.

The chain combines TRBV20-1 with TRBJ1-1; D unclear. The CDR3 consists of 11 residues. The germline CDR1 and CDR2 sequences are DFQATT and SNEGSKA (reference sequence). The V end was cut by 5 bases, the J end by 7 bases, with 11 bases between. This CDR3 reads CSAGSGVEAFF. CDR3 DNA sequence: TGCAGTGCTGGAAGCGGAGTTGAAGCTTTCTTT.

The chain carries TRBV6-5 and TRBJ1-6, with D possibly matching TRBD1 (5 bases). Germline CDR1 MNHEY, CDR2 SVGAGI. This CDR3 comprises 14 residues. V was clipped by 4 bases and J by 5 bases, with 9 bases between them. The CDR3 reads CASSSRGDNSPLHF. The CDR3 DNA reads TGTGCCAGCAGTTCTCGGGGGGATAATTCACCCCTCCACTTT.

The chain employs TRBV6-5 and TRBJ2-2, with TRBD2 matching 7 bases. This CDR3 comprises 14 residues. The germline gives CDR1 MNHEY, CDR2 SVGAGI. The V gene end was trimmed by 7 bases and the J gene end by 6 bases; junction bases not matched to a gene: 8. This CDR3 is CASNWRGGAGELFF. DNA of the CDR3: TGTGCCAGCAACTGGCGCGGGGGAGCCGGGGAGCTGTTTTTT.

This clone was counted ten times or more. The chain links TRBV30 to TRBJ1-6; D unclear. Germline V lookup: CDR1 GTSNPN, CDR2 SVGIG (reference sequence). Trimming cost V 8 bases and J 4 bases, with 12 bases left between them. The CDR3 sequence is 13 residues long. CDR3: CAHATLYNSPLHF. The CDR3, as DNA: TGTGCCCACGCCACATTGTATAATTCACCCCTCCACTTT.

DNA of the CDR3: TGTGCCAGCAGCCCCGGGCAGGGGGCGCGGGAAGAGACCCAGTACTTC. This encodes CASSPGQGAREETQYF. The rearrangement links TRBV11-3 to TRBJ2-5; 8 bases are a match to TRBD1. Per germline, CDR1 SGHNT and CDR2 YENEEA. The CDR3 contains 16 residues. The ends lost 5 bases at V and 3 bases at J; junction bases unmatched: 11.

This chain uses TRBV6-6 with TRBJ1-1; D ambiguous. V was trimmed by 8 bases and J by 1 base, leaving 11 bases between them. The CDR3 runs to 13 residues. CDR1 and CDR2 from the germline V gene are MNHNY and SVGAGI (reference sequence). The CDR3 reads CASGLYQNTEAFF. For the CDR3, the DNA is TGTGCCAGCGGACTTTACCAGAACACTGAAGCTTTCTTT.

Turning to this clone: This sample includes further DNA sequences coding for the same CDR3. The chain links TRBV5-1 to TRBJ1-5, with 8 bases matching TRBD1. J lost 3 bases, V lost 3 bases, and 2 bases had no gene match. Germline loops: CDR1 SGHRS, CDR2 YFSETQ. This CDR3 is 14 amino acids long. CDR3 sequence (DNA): TGCGCCAGCAGCTCGACAGGGGACAATCAGCCCCAGCATTTT. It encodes CASSSTGDNQPQHF.

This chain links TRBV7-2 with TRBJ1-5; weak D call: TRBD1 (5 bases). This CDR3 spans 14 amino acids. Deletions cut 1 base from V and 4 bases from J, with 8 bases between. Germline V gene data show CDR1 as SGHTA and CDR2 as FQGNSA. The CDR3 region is CASSLVQVNQPQHF. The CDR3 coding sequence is TGTGCCAGCAGCTTAGTACAGGTTAATCAGCCCCAGCATTTT.

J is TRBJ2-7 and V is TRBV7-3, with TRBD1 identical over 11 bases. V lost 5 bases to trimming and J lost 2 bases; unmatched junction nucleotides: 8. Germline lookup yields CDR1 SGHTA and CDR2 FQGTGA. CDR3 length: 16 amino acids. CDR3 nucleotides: TGTGCCAGCAGCCCCTCCCCGGGACAGGGGGCCTACGAGCAGTACTTC. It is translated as CASSPSPGQGAYEQYF.

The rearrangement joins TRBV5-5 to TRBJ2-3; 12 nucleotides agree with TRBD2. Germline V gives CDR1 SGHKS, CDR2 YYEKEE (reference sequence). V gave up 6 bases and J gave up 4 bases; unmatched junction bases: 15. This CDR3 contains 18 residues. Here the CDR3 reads CASIHQVLAGGRADTQYF. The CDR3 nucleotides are TGTGCCAGCATCCACCAGGTTCTAGCGGGGGGGCGAGCAGATACGCAGTATTTT.

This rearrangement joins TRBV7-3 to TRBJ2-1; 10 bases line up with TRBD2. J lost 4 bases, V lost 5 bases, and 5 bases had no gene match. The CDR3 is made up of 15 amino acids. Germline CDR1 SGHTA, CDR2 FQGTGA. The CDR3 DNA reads TGTGCCAGCAGCACCCGGACTAGCGGATACAATGAGCAGTTCTTC. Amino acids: CASSTRTSGYNEQFF.

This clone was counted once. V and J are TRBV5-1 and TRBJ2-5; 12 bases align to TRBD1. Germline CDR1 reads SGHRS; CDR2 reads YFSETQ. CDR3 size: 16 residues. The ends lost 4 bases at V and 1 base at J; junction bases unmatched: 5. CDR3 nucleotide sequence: TGCGCCAGCAGCCGGGGACAGGGGGCTGTCCAAGAGACCCAGTACTTC. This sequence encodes CASSRGQGAVQETQYF.

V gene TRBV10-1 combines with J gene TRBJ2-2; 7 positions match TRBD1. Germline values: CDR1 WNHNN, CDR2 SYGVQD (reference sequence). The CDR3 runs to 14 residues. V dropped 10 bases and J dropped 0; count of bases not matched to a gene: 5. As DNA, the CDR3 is TGCGCCACAAGACAGGGAGCGAACACCGGGGAGCTGTTTTTT. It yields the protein CATRQGANTGELFF.

For the CDR3, the DNA is TGTGCCAGCAGCTTACGACGGGACAGGCCTAACACTGAAGCTTTCTTT. This encodes CASSLRRDRPNTEAFF. The chain employs TRBV7-9 and TRBJ1-1; 8 bases fit TRBD1. V was pared by 2 bases and J by 2 bases, with 7 bases of the junction left unmatched. The CDR3 totals 16 residues. The germline CDR1 and CDR2 sequences are SEHNR and FQNEAQ (reference sequence).

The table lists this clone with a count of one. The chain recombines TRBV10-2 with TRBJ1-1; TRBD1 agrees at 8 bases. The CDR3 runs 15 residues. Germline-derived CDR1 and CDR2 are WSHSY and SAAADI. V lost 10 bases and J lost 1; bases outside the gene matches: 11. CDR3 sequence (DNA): TGCGCCACCCGCCGTCCCGGGACAGGGAACACTGAAGCTTTCTTT. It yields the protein CATRRPGTGNTEAFF.

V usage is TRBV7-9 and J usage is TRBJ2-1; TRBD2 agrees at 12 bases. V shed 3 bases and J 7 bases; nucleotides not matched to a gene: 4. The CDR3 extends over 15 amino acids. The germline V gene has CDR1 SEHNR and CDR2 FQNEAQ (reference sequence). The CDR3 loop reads CASSFLAGGSNEQFF. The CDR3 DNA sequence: TGTGCCAGCAGCTTTCTAGCGGGGGGGAGTAATGAGCAGTTCTTC. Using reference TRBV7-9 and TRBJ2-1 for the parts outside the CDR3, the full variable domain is DTGVSQNPRHKITKRGQNVTFRCDPISEHNRLYWYRQTLGQGPEFLTYFQNEAQLEKSRLLSDRFSAERPKGSFSTLEIQRTEQGDSAMYLCASSFLAGGSNEQFFGPGTRLTVL.

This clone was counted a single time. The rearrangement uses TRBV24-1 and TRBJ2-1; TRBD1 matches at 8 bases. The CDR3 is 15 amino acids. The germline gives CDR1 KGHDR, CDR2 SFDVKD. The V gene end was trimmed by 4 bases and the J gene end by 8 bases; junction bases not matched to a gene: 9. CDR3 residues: CATSDPTGGWHEQFF. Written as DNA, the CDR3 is TGTGCCACCAGTGACCCCACAGGGGGATGGCATGAGCAGTTCTTC.

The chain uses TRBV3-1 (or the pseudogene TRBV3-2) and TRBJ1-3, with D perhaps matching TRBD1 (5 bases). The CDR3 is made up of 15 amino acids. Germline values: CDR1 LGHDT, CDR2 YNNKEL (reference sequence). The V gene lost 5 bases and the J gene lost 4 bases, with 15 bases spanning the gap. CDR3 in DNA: TGTGCCAGCAGCGCGCGGGGGGGTGAAGGAAACACCATATATTTT. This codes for CASSARGGEGNTIYF.